This entry describes one TCR beta chain. TCRdb keeps only in-frame clones here, not all; method: immunoSEQ multiplex PCR. The sample has about 180,000 clones, more than 85% seen once. This entry comes from a study of blood T cell repertoires in COVID-19. The germline V gene encodes CDR1 MDHEN and CDR2 SYDVKM. The CDR3 contains 13 residues. V dropped 5 bases and J dropped 6; count of bases not matched to a gene: 2. The TCR comes from a woman aged 30 to 39 with active or convalescent COVID-19. Sequencing was performed on peripheral blood. The rearrangement links TRBV28 to TRBJ1-5; 9 bases line up with TRBD1. The CDR3 reads CASSGTGIQPQHF. The CDR3 DNA follows: TGTGCCAGCAGTGGGACAGGGATTCAGCCCCAGCATTTT. The full variable domain, with the rest looked up from reference TRBV28 and TRBJ1-5, is DVKVTQSSRYLVKRTGEKVFLECVQDMDHENMFWYRQDPGLGLRLIYFSYDVKMKEKGDIPEGYSVSREKKERFSLILESASTNQTSMYLCASSGTGIQPQHFGDGTRLSIL.